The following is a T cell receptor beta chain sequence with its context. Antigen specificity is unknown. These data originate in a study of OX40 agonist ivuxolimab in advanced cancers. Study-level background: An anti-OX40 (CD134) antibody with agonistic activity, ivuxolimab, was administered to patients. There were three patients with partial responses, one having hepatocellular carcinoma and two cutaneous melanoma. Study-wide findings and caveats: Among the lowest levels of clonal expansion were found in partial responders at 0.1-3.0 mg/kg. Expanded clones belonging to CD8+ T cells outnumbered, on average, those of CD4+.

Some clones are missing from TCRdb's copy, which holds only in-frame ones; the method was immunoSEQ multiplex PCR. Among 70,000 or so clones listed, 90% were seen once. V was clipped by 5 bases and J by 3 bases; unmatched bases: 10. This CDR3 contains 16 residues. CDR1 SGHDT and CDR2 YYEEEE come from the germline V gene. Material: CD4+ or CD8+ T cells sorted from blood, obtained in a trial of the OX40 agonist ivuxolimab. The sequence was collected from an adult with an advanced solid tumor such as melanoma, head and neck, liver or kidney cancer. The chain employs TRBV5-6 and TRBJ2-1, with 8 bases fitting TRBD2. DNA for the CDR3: TGTGCCAGCAGACCAGCGGGGGCGGATGACTACAATGAGCAGTTCTTC. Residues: CASRPAGADDYNEQFF.